Following are 12 T cell receptor beta chains from one sample sequenced in a study of blood T cell repertoires in COVID-19. Here immunoSEQ multiplex PCR was the method, and the copy in TCRdb shows in-frame clones only, minus some. The sample shows hundreds of thousands of clones, around 87% of them seen only once. Sequences were obtained from peripheral blood. These receptors were obtained from a woman aged 60-70 years with COVID-19, enrolled during active disease.

The V gene is TRBV6-5, the J gene TRBJ2-7, with 7 bases lining up with TRBD1. V shed 6 bases, J shed 0 bases, and the junction held 8 bases outside the gene matches. There are 15 residues in the CDR3. Germline V CDR1 and CDR2: MNHEY, SVGAGI. In DNA, the CDR3 is TGTGCCAGCAGACCCCAGACAGGGTCCTCCTACGAGCAGTACTTC. Residues: CASRPQTGSSYEQYF.

The CDR3 DNA sequence: TGTGCCAGCAAGTATGGGGGGTACACCGGGGAGCTGTTTTTT. It yields the protein CASKYGGYTGELFF. The chain links TRBV27 to TRBJ2-2; maybe TRBD2 (6 bases). The V gene's germline CDR1 is MNHEY and CDR2 SMNVEV (reference sequence). Between the trimmed V and J ends, which lost 7 bases and 3 bases, there was a span of 12 bases. The length of the CDR3 is 14 residues.

The CDR3 bases are TGCGCCAGCAGCCATCCTACTGGCAGGGCGACTCACACCGGGGAGCTGTTTTTT. Translating it yields CASSHPTGRATHTGELFF. The chain employs TRBV4-1 and TRBJ2-2, with D possibly TRBD1 on 5 matching bases. Germline V gene lookup returns CDR1 MGHRA and CDR2 YSYEKL. The CDR3 extends over 18 amino acids. Trimming pared 3 bases from V and 3 bases from J, leaving 20 bases between.

V is TRBV2 and J is TRBJ1-5, with a possible D match to TRBD1 (6 bases). Germline V lookup: CDR1 SNHLY, CDR2 FYNNEI. The CDR3 is made up of 15 amino acids. Deletions cut 6 bases from V and 2 bases from J, with 14 bases between. The CDR3 is CASRGLSGGNQPQHF. The DNA of the CDR3 is TGTGCCAGCAGGGGATTATCAGGGGGCAATCAGCCCCAGCATTTT.

V is TRBV5-6 and J is TRBJ2-5, with 7 bases lining up with TRBD2. The CDR3 covers 16 residues. The germline V gene encodes CDR1 SGHDT and CDR2 YYEEEE. Germline trimming cut 0 bases from V and 2 bases from J; bases unmatched to any gene: 7. The CDR3 loop is CASSLAVRGRQETQYF. Here the CDR3 DNA reads TGTGCCAGCAGCTTGGCGGTGCGGGGGAGACAAGAGACCCAGTACTTC.

The chain carries TRBV7-3 and TRBJ1-4, with a possible D match to TRBD1 (5 bases). The V gene lost 5 bases and the J gene lost 7 bases, with 11 bases spanning the gap. The CDR3 has 13 residues. Germline lookup yields CDR1 SGHTA and CDR2 FQGTGA. CDR3 nucleotides: TGTGCCAGCAGCGCGGGACCTGGTGAAAAACTGTTTTTT. Translation gives CASSAGPGEKLFF.

This chain connects TRBV9 to TRBJ2-1, with 7 bases aligning to TRBD2. V shed 4 bases, J shed 0 bases, and the junction held 16 bases outside the gene matches. CDR1 is SGDLS and CDR2 is YYNGEE in the germline V gene. The CDR3 spans 19 residues. The CDR3 is CASSFSTSGEFFSYNEQFF. CDR3 DNA sequence: TGTGCCAGCAGCTTTTCCACCAGCGGGGAATTTTTCTCCTACAATGAGCAGTTCTTC.

This clone was recorded a few times. In DNA form, the CDR3 reads TGTGCCAGCAGCTTGGATCCAGGGTCTGGAAACACCATATATTTT. Its translation is CASSLDPGSGNTIYF. The chain joins TRBV5-5 to TRBJ1-3; a possible D gene is TRBD1 (5 bases). The germline V gene encodes CDR1 SGHKS and CDR2 YYEKEE (reference sequence). V lost 0 bases to trimming and J lost 1 base, with 8 bases between them. This CDR3 region has 15 residues.

As to this clone: Additional DNA sequences in this sample encode the identical CDR3. The chain carries TRBV5-4 and TRBJ1-6, with 9 bases fitting TRBD1. Per the germline V gene, CDR1 is SGHNT and CDR2 is YYREEE (reference sequence). Germline trimming cut 3 bases from V and 7 bases from J; bases unmatched to any gene: 5. This CDR3 comprises 15 residues. CDR3 nucleotides: TGTGCCAGCAGCTCGGACAGGGGTGGCAATTCACCCCTCCACTTT. Its protein product is CASSSDRGGNSPLHF.

In its sample, this clone was seen once. The genes are TRBV6-5 and TRBJ1-4; 7 bases are shared with TRBD1. In germline, CDR1 is MNHEY, CDR2 SVGAGI. CDR3 length: 15 residues. J was trimmed by 7 bases and V by 7 bases; bases with no gene match: 12. CDR3 sequence: CASTPDREVPEKLFF. The DNA for the CDR3 is TGTGCCAGCACGCCAGACAGGGAAGTTCCTGAAAAACTGTTTTTT.

The chain has TRBV6-5 and TRBJ1-2; the match to TRBD1 covers 8 bases. V was clipped by 0 bases and J by 5 bases; unmatched bases: 5. The CDR3 totals 15 residues. The germline CDR1 and CDR2 sequences are MNHEY and SVGAGI. The CDR3 DNA reads as TGTGCCAGCAGTTACTCCCAGGGGGCCAGGTATGGCTACACCTTC. It specifies CASSYSQGARYGYTF.

The chain has TRBV5-1 and TRBJ1-2; tentatively, D is TRBD1 (5 bases). The length of the CDR3 is 12 residues. The V end lost 4 bases, the J end lost 7 bases, and 11 bases lay between the germline ends. The V gene's germline CDR1 is SGHRS and CDR2 YFSETQ. CDR3 residues: CASSPGWVGYTF. CDR3 DNA sequence: TGCGCCAGCAGCCCAGGGTGGGTTGGCTACACCTTC.